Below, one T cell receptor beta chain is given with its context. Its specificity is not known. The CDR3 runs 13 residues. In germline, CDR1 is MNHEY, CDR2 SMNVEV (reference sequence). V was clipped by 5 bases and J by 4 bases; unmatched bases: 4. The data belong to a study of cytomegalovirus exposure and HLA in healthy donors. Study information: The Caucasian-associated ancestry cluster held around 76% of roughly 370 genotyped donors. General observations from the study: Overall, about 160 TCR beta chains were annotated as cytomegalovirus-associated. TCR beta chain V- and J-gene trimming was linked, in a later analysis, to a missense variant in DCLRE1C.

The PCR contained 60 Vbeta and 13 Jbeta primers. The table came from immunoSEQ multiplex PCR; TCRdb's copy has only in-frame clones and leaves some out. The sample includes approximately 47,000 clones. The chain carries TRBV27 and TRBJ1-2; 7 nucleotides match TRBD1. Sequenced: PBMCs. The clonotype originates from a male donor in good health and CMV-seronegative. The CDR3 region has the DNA TGTGCCAGCAGTCGCAGGGGGAGCTATGGCTACACCTTC. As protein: CASSRRGSYGYTF.